The rows below give T cell receptor beta chains drawn from one sample of a study of T cell responses to AZD1222 COVID-19 vaccine. Method: immunoSEQ multiplex PCR; TCRdb's copy keeps in-frame clones and lacks some. Of more than 110,000 clones listed, approximately 90% are singletons. This specimen was peripheral blood, taken on day 0 of AZD1222 vaccination. The receptor set was obtained from an adult in good health. The CDR3 runs from the conserved cysteine through the conserved F or W. The D gene is left open where the match is weak. Clone size is given for some rows only: seen once, a few or many times, or a class if the clone is expanded.

abundance	d_gene	v_gene	j_gene	CDR3nt	CDR3aa
-	TRBD1	TRBV6-5	TRBJ2-7	TGTGCCAGTAAATTAAAACCAAATCCTTTGACAGGGGACCAATTC	CASKLKPNPLTGDQF
-	-	TRBV7-2	TRBJ1-4	TGTGCCAGCAGCTTAGCCCAGGCAACTAATGAAAAACTGTTTTTT	CASSLAQATNEKLFF
-	TRBD2	TRBV3-1/TRBV3-2	TRBJ2-7	TGTGCCAGCCGCCGGGGGGGACTCTACGAGCAGTACTTC	CASRRGGLYEQYF
-	-	TRBV3-1/TRBV3-2	TRBJ1-3	TGTGCCAGCAGCCCTAGTACCACATACTCTGGAAACACCATATATTTT	CASSPSTTYSGNTIYF
-	-	TRBV6-1	TRBJ1-3	TGTGCCAGCAGTGAAGCTGGGGGGGTCTCCTCTGGAAACACCATATATTTT	CASSEAGGVSSGNTIYF
-	-	TRBV5-4	TRBJ2-1	TGTGCCAGCAGCAGGGGATTTCCCGACAATGAGCAGTTCTTC	CASSRGFPDNEQFF
-	TRBD1	TRBV14	TRBJ1-1	TGTGCCAGCAGCCAGCATACAGGGGTGGCGGCTGAAGCTTTCTTT	CASSQHTGVAAEAFF
-	-	TRBV5-5	TRBJ1-1	TGTGCCAGCAGCTTATCGGAGGGGAGGGCTGAAGCTTTCTTT	CASSLSEGRAEAFF
once	TRBD1	TRBV28	TRBJ1-2	TGTGCCAGCACCGCGAGAGCCGGACAGGGAGGTTATGGCTACACCTTC	CASTARAGQGGYGYTF
-	-	TRBV27	TRBJ2-7	TGTGCCAGCAGTTTGGGCACCGACAGCTCCTACGAGCAGTACTTC	CASSLGTDSSYEQYF
-	-	TRBV5-1	TRBJ2-5	TGCGCCAGCAGCCCCTTTGGGACACAAGGGGGAGAGACCCAGTACTTC	CASSPFGTQGGETQYF
-	TRBD1	TRBV7-3	TRBJ2-2	TGTGCCAGCAGCTTAAGACAGGGGACGAACACCGGGGAGCTGTTTTTT	CASSLRQGTNTGELFF
-	-	TRBV19	TRBJ2-2	TGTGCGATTGGGAGCGGCACCGGGGAGCTGTTTTTT	CAIGSGTGELFF
-	TRBD1	TRBV11-3	TRBJ2-5	TGTGCCAGCAGCAACCGGGACAGTCAAGAGACCCAGTACTTC	CASSNRDSQETQYF
-	TRBD1	TRBV6-5	TRBJ2-7	TGTGCCACCAGGGCGACAGGGCGGTACGAGCAGTACTTC	CATRATGRYEQYF
-	-	TRBV6-5	TRBJ2-2	TGTGCCAGCAGCGCGACAGCCACCATACCCGGGGAGCTGTTTTTT	CASSATATIPGELFF
-	-	TRBV18	TRBJ1-6	TGTGCCAGCTCACCATCTCGGGACACAGGCTCACCCCTCCACTTT	CASSPSRDTGSPLHF
-	TRBD1	TRBV4-1	TRBJ1-3	TGCGCCAGCAGCCAAATGGTCCCGGGACAGGGCTCTGGAAACACCATATATTTT	CASSQMVPGQGSGNTIYF
once	TRBD1	TRBV7-2	TRBJ1-5	TGTGCCAGCAGCTTACGGGGACAGGGGCCTCGAGGGTCCCAGCATTTT	CASSLRGQGPRGSQHF
-	-	TRBV20-1	TRBJ2-3	TGCAGTGCTAGACGAGGCGGGACGCAGTATTTT	CSARRGGTQYF
-	TRBD1	TRBV19	TRBJ1-1	TGTGCCAGTAGCCCGGACAGGGTGAACACTGAAGCTTTCTTT	CASSPDRVNTEAFF
once	TRBD1	TRBV20-1	TRBJ1-6	TGCAGTGCTAGTGGGGGACAGGGGGGCTATTCACCCCTCCACTTT	CSASGGQGGYSPLHF
-	TRBD1	TRBV24-1	TRBJ2-1	TGTGCCACCAGTGATCCCGGAGGACAGGGGAGGAATGAGCAGTTCTTC	CATSDPGGQGRNEQFF
-	TRBD2	TRBV10-3	TRBJ2-1	TGTGCCATCAGTGGGTTTGCGGGAGCGGCTAGCTCCTACAATGAGCAGTTCTTC	CAISGFAGAASSYNEQFF
-	-	TRBV7-8	TRBJ2-1	TGTGCCAGCAGCTTGGACCACACCGGGGTGGGTGAGCAGTTCTTC	CASSLDHTGVGEQFF
-	TRBD1	TRBV19	TRBJ2-7	TGTGCCAGTAGTACACAGGGGGCAGGGTTGTACGAGCAGTACTTC	CASSTQGAGLYEQYF
-	-	TRBV6-5	TRBJ1-1	TGTGCCACCCAGGGCCTGAACACTGAAGCTTTCTTT	CATQGLNTEAFF
-	-	TRBV18	TRBJ1-1	TGTGCCAGCTCACCTGGGTCCACTGAAGCTTTCTTT	CASSPGSTEAFF
-	-	TRBV6-5	TRBJ1-3	TGTGCCAGCAGTTACTCCGCACGGTCCTCTGGAAACACCATATATTTT	CASSYSARSSGNTIYF
-	-	TRBV6-2/TRBV6-3	TRBJ2-2	TGTGCCAGCAGTTACTCTTGGGGGAGGAGTACCGGGGAGCTGTTTTTT	CASSYSWGRSTGELFF
-	-	TRBV28	TRBJ2-3	TGTGCCAGCAGTTTATCCCGGGACAGCACAGATACGCAGTATTTT	CASSLSRDSTDTQYF
-	-	TRBV6-2/TRBV6-3	TRBJ1-1	TGTGCCAGCAGTCCCCAGCGGGGGGCGAACACTGAAGCTTTCTTT	CASSPQRGANTEAFF
-	-	TRBV10-3	TRBJ1-5	TGTGCCATCAGTGACAGCAATCAGCCCCAGCATTTT	CAISDSNQPQHF
once	TRBD2	TRBV5-1	TRBJ2-7	TGCGCCAGCAGCTTGCAGGGACTAGCGGGAGACGAGCAGTACTTC	CASSLQGLAGDEQYF
-	TRBD1	TRBV27	TRBJ1-2	TGTGCCAGCAGTTTTTTGGACAGGAACGATGGCTACACCTTC	CASSFLDRNDGYTF
-	TRBD2	TRBV2	TRBJ2-1	TGTGCCAGCACGCCGGGACTAGCTACAAATGAGCAGTTCTTC	CASTPGLATNEQFF
few	-	TRBV6-1	TRBJ1-2	TGTGCCAGCAGTGAAGAAGGGTTAGGGAGCTATGGCTACACCTTC	CASSEEGLGSYGYTF
-	-	TRBV11-2	TRBJ1-4	TGTGCCAGCAGCTTAGTATTCAGAGGGCGGGATAAGACTAATGAAAAACTGTTTTTT	CASSLVFRGRDKTNEKLFF
-	TRBD2	TRBV11-2	TRBJ2-3	TGTGCCAGCAGCTTGGGGACTAGCGGGGTGGGGGATACGCAGTATTTT	CASSLGTSGVGDTQYF
-	-	TRBV19	TRBJ2-7	TGTGCCAGTTCTAGCCCCCCATACGAGCAGTACTTC	CASSSPPYEQYF
-	-	TRBV19	TRBJ1-3	TGTGCCAGTAGGGGTACAAGACAGGCAGGGGCCATATATTTT	CASRGTRQAGAIYF
-	-	TRBV2	TRBJ2-7	TGTGCCAGCAGCCCAGGGTTTAGAACCTACGAGCAGTACTTC	CASSPGFRTYEQYF
-	-	TRBV30	TRBJ1-6	TGTGCCTACCTAAGCGGGGCCTCCTATAATTCACCCCTCCACTTT	CAYLSGASYNSPLHF
-	-	TRBV2	TRBJ1-4	TGTGCCAGCATGAGGGGAACTAATGAAAAACTGTTTTTT	CASMRGTNEKLFF
-	-	TRBV9	TRBJ1-1	TGTGCCAGCAGCCTAGGGAACACTGAAGCTTTCTTT	CASSLGNTEAFF
few	TRBD2	TRBV25-1	TRBJ2-1	TGTGCCAGCAGAACTAGCGGGAGGTCCTACAATGAGCAGTTCTTC	CASRTSGRSYNEQFF
once	-	TRBV3-1/TRBV3-2	TRBJ2-7	TGTGCCAGCAGCCAAGCTCTTCAGAGTCTATACGAGCAGTACTTC	CASSQALQSLYEQYF
-	-	TRBV7-2	TRBJ1-3	TGTGCCAGCAGCTTAGTGGGGGCCGGTGGAAACACCATATATTTT	CASSLVGAGGNTIYF
-	TRBD2	TRBV4-2	TRBJ2-1	TGTGCCAGCAGCCAAGAGGGCGGGAGGGCCACCAATGAGCAGTTCTTC	CASSQEGGRATNEQFF
-	-	TRBV27	TRBJ2-7	TGTGCCAGCAGTCGAACTCTCACCGGGCTTGGGGGGTTGTACGAGCAGTACTTC	CASSRTLTGLGGLYEQYF
once	-	TRBV9	TRBJ1-1	TGTGCCAGCAGCGGGACGGACGTCCGAACTGAAGCTTTCTTT	CASSGTDVRTEAFF
once	-	TRBV5-1	TRBJ2-1	TGCGCCAGCAGCTTTAGGCCATCTGGTGCCAATGAGCAGTTCTTC	CASSFRPSGANEQFF
-	-	TRBV5-1	TRBJ2-1	TGCGCCAGCAGCTTGGGTATTTTCCCAAACCCTCGGGATGACTACAATGAGCAGTTCTTC	CASSLGIFPNPRDDYNEQFF
-	-	TRBV15	TRBJ1-4	TGTGCCACCAGCAGAGATCGAGTTGGGGATAAACTGTTTTTT	CATSRDRVGDKLFF